This T cell receptor (beta chain) was obtained from a study of identical twins. TCRdb itself ran the 5' RACE reads through MiXCR, one entry per CDR3 protein. The sample lists 500,000 to 700,000 distinct CDR3 sequences; roughly 7.1% were seen once. This clonotype was seen more than once but under ten times. This CDR3 contains 16 residues. With V trimmed by 4 bases and J by 1 base, 3 bases remained unmatched. The germline V gene has CDR1 LNHNV and CDR2 YYDKDF (reference sequence). The data were also submitted as part of a second study, on yellow fever vaccine responses in identical twins. Turning to that study: Twins' vaccine T cell response reportedly gave the appearance of partial convergence and partial personalization.

Sequenced sample: PBMCs. This receptor was obtained from a woman between 18 and 30 years old in good health. The rearrangement joins TRBV15 to TRBJ2-5; 13 nucleotides line up with TRBD2. DNA of the CDR3: TGTGCCACCAGCAATGGACTAGCGGGAGCCCAAGAGACCCAGTACTTC. It is translated as CATSNGLAGAQETQYF.